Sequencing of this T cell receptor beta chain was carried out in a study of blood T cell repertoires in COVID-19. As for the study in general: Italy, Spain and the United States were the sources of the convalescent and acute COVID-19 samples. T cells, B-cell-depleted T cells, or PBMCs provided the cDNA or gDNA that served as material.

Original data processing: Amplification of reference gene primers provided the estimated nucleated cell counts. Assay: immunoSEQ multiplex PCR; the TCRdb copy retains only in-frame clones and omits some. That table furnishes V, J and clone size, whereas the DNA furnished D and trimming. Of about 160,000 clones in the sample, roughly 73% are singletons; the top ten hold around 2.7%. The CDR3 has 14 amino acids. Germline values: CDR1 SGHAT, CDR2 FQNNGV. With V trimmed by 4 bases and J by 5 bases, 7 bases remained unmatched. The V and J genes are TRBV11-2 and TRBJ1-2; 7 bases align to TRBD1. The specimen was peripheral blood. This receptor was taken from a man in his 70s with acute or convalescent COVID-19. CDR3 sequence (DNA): TGTGCCAGCAGCTCCACGGGGACAGTATATGGCTACACCTTC. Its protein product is CASSSTGTVYGYTF.